These 8 T cell receptor beta chains were sequenced from one sample in a study of T cell responses to AZD1222 COVID-19 vaccine. Sequencing used immunoSEQ multiplex PCR; TCRdb keeps in-frame clones, though not all of them. This table holds over 75,000 clones, about 83% found once. The sequencing here drew on peripheral blood, taken 28 days after the second AZD1222 dose. The receptor set was obtained from an adult who received the AZD1222 COVID-19 vaccine.

The chain recombines TRBV5-6 with TRBJ1-4; D remains unclear. Germline V gene lookup returns CDR1 SGHDT and CDR2 YYEEEE. The CDR3 sequence is 15 residues long. Deletions cut 2 bases from V and 4 bases from J, with 12 bases between. As DNA, the CDR3 is TGTGCCAGCAGCTTAATCCCTACTAGTAATGAAAAACTGTTTTTT. It specifies CASSLIPTSNEKLFF.

This rearrangement joins TRBV5-1 to TRBJ1-2; D remains unclear. This CDR3 contains 15 residues. Trimming took off 1 base at V and 3 bases at J, with 13 bases between the two ends. The germline V gene has CDR1 SGHRS and CDR2 YFSETQ. CDR3 DNA sequence: TGCGCCAGCAGCTTGATGGGAGACGGAGACTATGGCTACACCTTC. This sequence encodes CASSLMGDGDYGYTF. Full variable domain (remainder filled in from reference TRBV5-1 and TRBJ1-2): KAGVTQTPRYLIKTRGQQVTLSCSPISGHRSVSWYQQTPGQGLQFLFEYFSETQRNKGNFPGRFSGRQFSNSRSEMNVSTLELGDSALYLCASSLMGDGDYGYTFGSGTRLTVV.

This chain uses TRBV4-1 with TRBJ1-2; D is unresolved. The CDR3 covers 14 residues. Trimming cost V 0 bases and J 8 bases, with 13 bases left between them. Germline V CDR1 and CDR2: MGHRA, YSYEKL. The CDR3 bases are TGCGCCAGCAGCCAAGACTCGGGCCCGACGGGCTACACCTTC. It yields the protein CASSQDSGPTGYTF.

The chain is built from TRBV29-1 and TRBJ1-1; TRBD1 aligns across 10 bases. The CDR3 extends over 13 amino acids. After removal of 7 bases from V and 7 bases from J, the junction contained 9 bases not matched to a gene. In germline, CDR1 is SQVTM, CDR2 ANQGSEA. CDR3 in amino acids: CSGRRTGGNEAFF. The CDR3 DNA follows: TGCAGCGGACGGAGGACAGGGGGGAATGAAGCTTTCTTT. Drawing the rest from reference TRBV29-1 and TRBJ1-1, the complete variable domain is SAVISQKPSRDICQRGTSLTIQCQVDSQVTMMFWYRQQPGQSLTLIATANQGSEATYESGFVIDKFPISRPNLTFSTLTVSNMSPEDSSIYLCSGRRTGGNEAFFGQGTRLTVV.

This chain connects TRBV4-3 to TRBJ1-1, with 7 nucleotides matching TRBD1. Germline CDR1 and CDR2: LGHNA and YSLEER. There are 16 residues in the CDR3. V was clipped by 0 bases and J by 8 bases; unmatched bases: 12. Written as DNA, the CDR3 is TGCGCCAGCAGCCAAGATAGGTGGTCTATGGACAGGGAAGCTTTCTTT. It specifies CASSQDRWSMDREAFF.

The count of this clone is one. The chain has TRBV4-3 and TRBJ1-1; TRBD1 aligns across 8 bases. Germline CDR1 is LGHNA and CDR2 is YSLEER. V gave up 0 bases and J gave up 2 bases; unmatched junction bases: 5. The CDR3 runs to 16 residues. Here the CDR3 reads CASSQDRGRVNTEAFF. CDR3 nucleotides: TGCGCCAGCAGCCAAGACAGGGGGCGGGTAAACACTGAAGCTTTCTTT.

The chain links TRBV9 to TRBJ1-5; 8 bases fit TRBD1. The junction had 9 bases not matched to a gene; V was cut back by 4 bases and J by 6 bases. The CDR3 consists of 15 residues. The germline V gene has CDR1 SGDLS and CDR2 YYNGEE. The CDR3 spells CASSREAGGGQPQHF. The DNA for the CDR3 is TGTGCCAGCAGCAGGGAGGCAGGGGGCGGTCAGCCCCAGCATTTT.

The chain recombines TRBV6-5 with TRBJ1-2; D is unclear. Trimming took 4 bases from V and 5 from J, leaving 20 bases between them. Germline V gene lookup returns CDR1 MNHEY and CDR2 SVGAGI. CDR3 length: 16 amino acids. CDR3 DNA: TGTGCCAGCAGTTCGGCCCCAAGTATTCTGGTATATGGCTACACCTTC. Translated, it gives CASSSAPSILVYGYTF.